Detailed here is one TCR beta chain. This clonotype turned up a few times. Its antigen remains unidentified. No base qualities exist here, and no much larger clone lies one base off it. The CDR3 contains 18 residues, cysteine and phenylalanine counted. This entry keeps only the CDR3 DNA: 54 bases, framed from base 1. As encoded in the germline V gene, CDR1 is MNHNS while CDR2 is SASEGT. Trimming takes 7 bases from V and 3 bases from J, and the germline ends sit 25 bases apart. This record belongs to a study of naive and memory T cell subsets (TCRdb year 2017). The study in broad terms: Sorted naive and memory T cell subsets from peripheral blood were analyzed in the study using a UMI-based, open-source pipeline for TCR alpha and beta sequencing. RNA was DNase-treated and reverse transcribed with TCR constant-region primers, mostly using SuperScript III. Complete agreement was observed between the functional CMV T cell responses and the IgG serology results. What the authors observed across the whole study: Each clonotype was defined as a single alpha or beta chain sequence rather than as a paired alpha/beta receptor. After error correction, over 85% of naive TCR sequences appeared only once, giving much steeper abundance distributions than memory subsets. RNA-based TCR counts may be affected by expression changes linked to T cell activation and differentiation. A few larger clonotypes were found in naive repertoires, especially CD8, and these larger clonotypes were possibly memory cells re-expressing CD45RA. In both CD4 and CD8 cells, a rise in Gini index and a fall in Shannon and inverse Simpson diversity were observed from naive through CM, EM and EMRA. The abundance of TCRs followed a power law with an exponent that differed between naive and memory subsets yet stayed consistent across the three individuals. No ground truth was available to validate the repertoire findings for the naive and memory subsets.

Library method: UMI-ligation and nested PCR. To cover both TRBC1 and TRBC2, the beta constant-region primer consisted of an equimolar mix of two oligonucleotides. Four rounds of PCR were used to amplify ligated cDNA, with nested alpha and beta constant-region primers being used together with the SP2 primer. A single-stranded oligonucleotide carrying the SP2 primer and a 12-nucleotide UMI was ligated to the 3' end of the cDNA by T4 RNA ligase 1. The ligation reaction was kept at 16 degrees C for 20-24 hours. PCR2 was typically run as a SYBR Green qPCR and stopped at a predetermined threshold to prevent over-amplification. Every purification after the first one was done using Agencourt AMPure XP magnetic beads. Libraries were quantified by Qubit and checked on a TapeStation, where a main peak was expected near 650 bp. Pooled libraries were sequenced on an Illumina MiSeq using v2 2x251 paired-end kits, and typically roughly 0.9-2.2 million reads were obtained per sample. Each sample was pooled at about 4.3 nM, and about 4.5-7.5% PhiX was included to help cluster recognition. The study's own analysis went as follows. V and J genes were assigned to Demultiplexor-processed FASTQ reads by Decombinator through tag matching, with a single base-pair mismatch being allowed. Collapsinator relied on UMIs to fix sequencing errors as well as frequency errors caused by PCR heterogeneity. TCRs were translated and CDR3s were extracted from the conserved cysteine to the FGXG phenylalanine by CDR3Translator, with non-productive sequences being flagged. Repertoires were subsampled to equal numbers of UMI-defined TCRs before Gini, Shannon entropy and inverse Simpson indices were calculated. Clonotype abundance distributions were fitted to a power law by maximum likelihood within the linear range. On one naive CD8 sample, the pipeline and MIGEC gave similar UMI counts, unique TCR numbers and clonal distributions. In one analysis, naive TCRs also found in any memory subset of the same donor were removed from the naive repertoire. The repertoires were searched for under 7,500 CMV-associated CDR3 sequences that had been compiled from VDJdb and a published dataset. The raw public reads went through TCRdb reprocessing: fastp at Q25, MiXCR clone calling, in-frame beta chains kept. Rows are unified per CDR3 protein, each entry keeping the most common DNA and genes. These V and J calls originate from TCRdb's pipeline instead of the authors' own analysis. This sample has 150,000 or so distinct CDR3 sequences in its table, and about 23% of those were observed once. Over 0.09% of the sample is in the top ten clones.

From the second PCR step onward, the TCR alpha chain libraries and the TCR beta chain libraries were amplified separately. CMV status of each donor was established by measuring IFNgamma production from CD4+ T cells after fresh PBMCs were stimulated overnight with CMV viral lysate. Using Miltenyi beads, CD4 T cells were first positively selected, and CD8 T cells were then positively selected from the CD4-negative fraction. Cells stained for CD3, CD4, CD8, CD45RA, CD27 and a live/dead dye were sorted on a BD Aria II into four subsets by CD45RA and CD27. Blood came from a few healthy volunteers, each fractionated into CD4 and CD8 T cells and then into four differentiation subsets. Around 110 ml of peripheral blood was taken from each donor, and PBMC were separated by density-gradient centrifugation on Ficoll-Paque PLUS. Sorted cells were lysed in RLT buffer, and RNA was extracted with a Qiagen RNeasy kit and stored at -80°C.

The chain is made from TRBV6-1 and TRBJ2-1, with TRBD1 tentatively as D gene (6 bases match). The sequence came from a human donor in good health. Sequences were obtained from naive CD4+ T cells from blood. The meaning of the sample's cell subset or site label: naive T cells, CD45RA high CD27+. The CDR3 protein: CASTLDAGQPRFYNEQFF. Here is the DNA: TGTGCCAGCACTCTTGATGCCGGACAGCCCAGATTCTACAATGAGCAGTTCTTC.